The source of this TCR beta chain is a study of identical twins (dated by TCRdb to the mid-2010s). Describing the broader study: To test whether fetal clonotypes persist, the study used deep sequencing on TCR alpha and beta repertoires from monozygotic twins, unrelated adults of various ages, and cord blood. Replicate twin experiments were performed at different times using different library preparation protocols to rule out contamination. Findings and caveats that apply to the study as a whole: In beta out-of-frame sequences, excess twin sharing was weaker, because having fewer shared sequences lowered the signal-to-noise ratio. Abundant cord blood beta clonotypes carried fewer insertions; young adult naive repertoires showed a weaker similar trend, while memory repertoires showed none. Because the same donors could not be followed over many years, the conclusions relied on cross-sectional statistical analysis. Compared with coincidental sharing between unrelated individuals, an excess of low generation-probability sequences was observed among out-of-frame TCR alpha sequences shared between twins. Out-of-frame TCR alpha sharing in monozygotic twins was systematically underestimated by recombination models, whereas sharing between unrelated individuals was in agreement with the recombination models. Zero-insertion analyses could be partly confounded by invariant T cells such as MAIT and iNKT, though diverse VJ usage argued against such confounding for most clonotypes.

Every donor was a healthy Caucasian. Three unrelated non-twin adults were additionally sequenced: a male aged 18 to 29, a male aged 50 to 60 and a female aged 50 to 60. Using Miltenyi CD45RO+ enrichment and human naive T-cell isolation kits, memory (CD45RO+) and naive T cells were isolated from PBMC. As encoded in the germline V gene, CDR1 is MDHEN while CDR2 is SYDVKM. The CDR3 starts with the cysteine, ends with the phenylalanine, and has 16 residues. Of all the DNA, just the CDR3 is kept, 48 bases in frame from base 1. Ends trimmed: V by 3 bases, J by 8 bases; bases unmatched to a gene: 9. Libraries were constructed by 5' RACE. TCRdb records Illumina HiSeq 2000 as the sequencer. A universal primer binding site was added through template switching, and the final cDNA carried a unique molecular identifier so that TCR cDNA molecules could be counted accurately. First-strand cDNA for TCR alpha and beta chains was synthesized from specific primers in the conserved constant-segment region. To control for contamination, each cDNA library was double barcoded with a SMART-Mk sample barcode plus Illumina barcodes. TruSeq adapter sequences, together with Illumina sample barcodes, were added in two successive PCR steps. TCR alpha and beta cDNA libraries were sequenced on the Illumina HiSeq platform with custom primers. The authors processed their data as follows. MiGEC was used to process raw reads and extract unique molecular identifiers, and MiXCR was used to find CDR3 positions. For each individual, recombination models were inferred using an EM algorithm with the repgenHMM and IGoR tools. The analysis of shared clonotypes was done with the tcR package in R, with sharing normalized by the product of cloneset sizes. Out-of-frame nonproductive sequences were analyzed to study raw recombination free of thymic and clonal selection effects. The public reads were reanalyzed by TCRdb: fastp trimming at Q25, MiXCR alignment, in-frame beta chains only. Each CDR3 protein gets just one entry, which takes the most common genes and DNA from the rows behind it. The V and J calls here are based on TCRdb, not the publication. The sample has 410,000 or so distinct CDR3 sequences on record, approximately 18% of them singletons. The ten largest clones represent 10% to 15% of the sample.

This clonotype was counted between two and nine times. Its specific antigen is unknown. Nothing much larger sits one base from this clone, and base qualities are not available. Sequenced: naive T cells sorted from blood. The cell subset or site tag for this specimen amounts to: cells isolated with a human naive T-cell isolation kit. The sequence was obtained from a man aged 45 to 65 in good health. Here the chain combines TRBV28 and TRBJ2-2; TRBD2 lines up with 10 middle nucleotides. The bases read TGTGCCAGCAGTTTTAGGAGGACTAGCGGCGCAGGGGAGCTGTTTTTT. It encodes CASSFRRTSGAGELFF.